The 25 T cell receptor beta chains presented below share a single source sample, sequenced in a study of blood T cell repertoires in COVID-19. Generated by immunoSEQ multiplex PCR, the TCRdb table keeps only in-frame clones and is missing some. Among 100,000 to 150,000 clones, 75% to 90% were seen once, and the ten largest hold under 2.5%. Sequenced input: PBMCs or T cells enriched from blood (not recorded which). Receptors were obtained from a woman between 50 and 59 years old who had recovered from COVID-19.

This sequence joins TRBV9 and TRBJ2-3; 9 bases are a match to TRBD2. Germline CDR1 and CDR2: SGDLS and YYNGEE. Germline trimming cut 2 bases from V and 0 bases from J; bases unmatched to any gene: 7. CDR3 length: 17 residues. CDR3 sequence: CASSVGRGGFSTDTQYF. In DNA form, the CDR3 reads TGTGCCAGCAGCGTCGGGCGGGGGGGCTTTAGCACAGATACGCAGTATTTT.

The V call is TRBV3-1 (or the pseudogene TRBV3-2), the J call TRBJ2-7; 7 bases line up with TRBD1. Germline lookup yields CDR1 LGHDT and CDR2 YNNKEL (reference sequence). V dropped 1 base and J dropped 2; count of bases not matched to a gene: 5. There are 15 residues in the CDR3. This CDR3 reads CASSQGSGGAYEQYF. DNA of the CDR3: TGTGCCAGCAGCCAAGGCTCAGGGGGAGCCTACGAGCAGTACTTC.

The chain employs TRBV6-5 and TRBJ1-2; a weak D match, TRBD1 (6 bases). V shed 7 bases and J shed 4 bases, with 10 bases lying between them. The germline gives CDR1 MNHEY, CDR2 SVGAGI. This CDR3 has 12 residues. The CDR3 reads CASTWDIYGYTF. CDR3 nucleotide sequence: TGTGCCAGCACCTGGGACATCTATGGCTACACCTTC.

CDR3 sequence: CASSQGQGYNSPLHF. DNA for the CDR3: TGTGCCAGCAGCCAAGGGCAGGGTTATAATTCACCCCTCCACTTT. The chain uses TRBV11-3 and TRBJ1-6, with D tentatively TRBD1 (5 bases). V lost 5 bases, J lost 4 bases, and 12 bases lay in between. Per germline, CDR1 SGHNT and CDR2 YENEEA. This CDR3 has 15 amino acids.

This clone has just one count. V is TRBV6-5 and J is TRBJ1-4; 9 nucleotides align to TRBD1. Germline V gene sequence: CDR1 MNHEY, CDR2 SVGAGI. The CDR3 sequence is 15 residues long. The J segment lost 7 bases and the V segment lost 5 bases, leaving 8 bases of the junction unmatched. The CDR3 nucleotides are TGTGCCAGCAGTCGACCCGGGACAGGGCTTGAAAAACTGTTTTTT. Translating it yields CASSRPGTGLEKLFF.

This sequence joins TRBV7-9 and TRBJ2-6; unclear D gene. Germline lookup yields CDR1 SEHNR and CDR2 FQNEAQ (reference sequence). Trimming cost V 2 bases and J 4 bases, with 18 bases left between them. The CDR3 runs 18 residues. The CDR3 loop reads CASSLRSNLLLGANVLTF. DNA of the CDR3: TGTGCCAGCAGCTTACGGTCTAACCTACTGCTAGGGGCCAACGTCCTGACTTTC. The variable domain in full, with the rest retrieved from reference TRBV7-9 and TRBJ2-6, is DTGVSQNPRHKITKRGQNVTFRCDPISEHNRLYWYRQTLGQGPEFLTYFQNEAQLEKSRLLSDRFSAERPKGSFSTLEIQRTEQGDSAMYLCASSLRSNLLLGANVLTFGAGSRLTVL.

The chain couples TRBV7-3 to TRBJ2-7, with TRBD2 matching 7 bases. Germline CDR1 is SGHTA and CDR2 is FQGTGA. CDR3 size: 14 residues. The V segment lost 5 bases and the J segment 1 base; nucleotides outside the gene matches: 5. CDR3 in amino acids: CASSPTSASYEQYF. CDR3 bases: TGTGCCAGCAGCCCCACTAGCGCATCCTACGAGCAGTACTTC.

The chain combines TRBV7-9 with TRBJ1-2, with D unclear. Germline V gives CDR1 SEHNR, CDR2 FQNEAQ (reference sequence). The V gene lost 5 bases and the J gene lost 8 bases, with 9 bases spanning the gap. The CDR3 length is 11 residues. The CDR3 region is CASSNTGGYTF. The CDR3 DNA reads TGTGCCAGCAGCAATACCGGGGGCTACACCTTC.

The J gene is TRBJ1-1, the V gene TRBV6-5, with D maybe TRBD1 (6 bases). V lost 6 bases and J lost 0, with 11 bases in between. CDR1 MNHEY and CDR2 SVGAGI come from the germline V gene. The CDR3 loop spans 14 amino acids. CDR3 nucleotides: TGTGCCAGCAGACCGGGACATTTGAACACTGAAGCTTTCTTT. Protein: CASRPGHLNTEAFF.

The chain uses TRBV7-9 and TRBJ2-3, with D perhaps matching TRBD2 (6 bases). V lost 11 bases to trimming and J lost 0 bases, with 15 bases between them. CDR3 length: 14 residues. CDR1 and CDR2 from the germline V gene are SEHNR and FQNEAQ (reference sequence). CDR3 amino acids: CASRLGGSTDTQYF. The CDR3 coding sequence is TGTGCCTCCCGCCTCGGGGGTAGCACAGATACGCAGTATTTT. The full variable domain, rest sourced from reference TRBV7-9 and TRBJ2-3, is DTGVSQNPRHKITKRGQNVTFRCDPISEHNRLYWYRQTLGQGPEFLTYFQNEAQLEKSRLLSDRFSAERPKGSFSTLEIQRTEQGDSAMYLCASRLGGSTDTQYFGPGTRLTVL.

The chain joins TRBV7-9 to TRBJ2-3, with 11 bases matching TRBD2. J gave up 4 bases and V 5 bases, and 8 bases lay outside the gene matches. CDR3 length: 16 residues. The V gene's germline CDR1 is SEHNR and CDR2 FQNEAQ (reference sequence). The CDR3 sequence is CASSSSGGASADTQYF. As DNA, the CDR3 is TGTGCCAGCAGCAGTAGCGGGGGGGCTTCAGCAGATACGCAGTATTTT. Looking up the rest from reference TRBV7-9 and TRBJ2-3 gives the full variable domain: DTGVSQNPRHKITKRGQNVTFRCDPISEHNRLYWYRQTLGQGPEFLTYFQNEAQLEKSRLLSDRFSAERPKGSFSTLEIQRTEQGDSAMYLCASSSSGGASADTQYFGPGTRLTVL.

This clone was recorded only once. V and J are TRBV18 and TRBJ1-3; 12 bases line up with TRBD1. The trim removed 6 bases at V and 1 base at J, leaving 4 bases unmatched. The CDR3 consists of 16 residues. Germline-derived CDR1 and CDR2 are KGHSH and LQKENI. The CDR3 is CASSRGQGASGNTIYF. As DNA, the CDR3 is TGTGCCAGCTCCCGGGGACAGGGGGCGTCTGGAAACACCATATATTTT.

There are a few counts of this clone. The rearrangement uses TRBV27 and TRBJ2-7; 7 nucleotides align to TRBD2. The V segment lost 5 bases and the J segment 5 bases; nucleotides outside the gene matches: 9. The CDR3 consists of 14 residues. Germline CDR1 reads MNHEY; CDR2 reads SMNVEV (reference sequence). CDR3 protein: CASSPLGRGNEQYF. The CDR3 nucleotides are TGTGCCAGCAGTCCTTTGGGGAGGGGCAACGAGCAGTACTTC.

This chain joins TRBV30 and TRBJ2-7; D is uncertain. The germline V gene has CDR1 GTSNPN and CDR2 SVGIG (reference sequence). V lost 0 bases and J 5 bases, leaving 11 bases between the germline ends. CDR3 length: 13 amino acids. As DNA, the CDR3 is TGTGCCTGGAGTGTATCTAATACCCACGAGCAGTACTTC. Translation: CAWSVSNTHEQYF.

This clone was counted once. The genes are TRBV3-1 (or the pseudogene TRBV3-2) and TRBJ2-7, with TRBD2 matching over 10 bases. This CDR3 comprises 13 residues. With V trimmed by 3 bases and J by 12 bases, 8 bases remained unmatched. Germline CDR1 is LGHDT and CDR2 is YNNKEL (reference sequence). The CDR3, as DNA: TGTGCCAGCAGCCACGCAACTAGCGGGGTCGGGTACTTC. This codes for CASSHATSGVGYF.

The chain has TRBV2 and TRBJ2-7, with D possibly being TRBD2 (7 bases). Trimming stripped 1 base from V and 4 bases from J, with 11 bases between. Germline CDR1 is SNHLY and CDR2 is FYNNEI. The CDR3 length is 14 residues. The CDR3 nucleotides read TGTGCCAGCAGTGAAGGGGGGGGCGCGTACGAGCAGTACTTC. This codes for CASSEGGGAYEQYF.

The V and J genes are TRBV7-2 and TRBJ1-1, with 8 bases fitting TRBD1. The V segment lost 5 bases and the J segment 8 bases; nucleotides outside the gene matches: 10. Per the germline V gene, CDR1 is SGHTA and CDR2 is FQGNSA. This CDR3 is 14 amino acids long. The CDR3 DNA reads TGTGCCAGCAGCCAAACAGGGGGAAGATTAGAAGCTTTCTTT. Translation: CASSQTGGRLEAFF.

In this sample, this clone turned up a few times. The junction differs from germline at one of its ends, possibly a read error. This chain links TRBV7-7 with TRBJ2-1; 7 bases are a match to TRBD2. Germline loops: CDR1 SSHAT, CDR2 FNYEAQ (reference sequence). The CDR3 extends over 16 amino acids. The CDR3, as DNA: TGTGCTAGCAGCTTAGCCCGGGACTACCCAGACAATGAGCAGTTCTTC. It encodes CASSLARDYPDNEQFF. Full variable domain (rest looked up from reference TRBV7-7 and TRBJ2-1): GAGVSQSPRYKVTKRGQDVTLRCDPISSHATLYWYQQALGQGPEFLTYFNYEAQPDKSGLPSDRFSAERPEGSISTLTIQRTEQRDSAMYRCASSLARDYPDNEQFFGPGTRLTVL.

The gene calls are TRBV6-4 and TRBJ2-1; D is uncertain. The V gene's germline CDR1 is MRHNA and CDR2 SNTAGT. CDR3 size: 13 residues. The V end was cut by 2 bases, the J end by 12 bases, with 14 bases between. The CDR3, as DNA: TGTGCCAGCAGTGACCCGCCTAGTATTGCGCAGTTCTTC. Translating it yields CASSDPPSIAQFF.

The chain carries TRBV19 and TRBJ1-4; 7 positions match TRBD1. V shed 2 bases and J 0 bases; nucleotides not matched to a gene: 3. Germline V lookup: CDR1 LNHDA, CDR2 SQIVND (reference sequence). This CDR3 is 16 amino acids long. The CDR3 nucleotides are TGTGCCAGTAGTATATACAGGGGCGCAACTAATGAAAAACTGTTTTTT. Translating it yields CASSIYRGATNEKLFF.

This clone was detected a few times. The rearrangement links TRBV2 to TRBJ1-6, with 8 positions matching TRBD1. This CDR3 region has 17 residues. Germline-derived CDR1 and CDR2 are SNHLY and FYNNEI. The V and J ends lost 6 bases and 8 bases, in that order; junction bases with no gene match: 15. The CDR3 spells CASSDIPGQGWDSPLHF. The CDR3 nucleotides are TGTGCCAGCAGCGACATACCCGGACAGGGTTGGGATTCACCCCTCCACTTT.

This chain connects TRBV6-5 to TRBJ1-1; 11 nucleotides match TRBD1. Germline V gene data show CDR1 as MNHEY and CDR2 as SVGAGI. The CDR3 loop spans 14 amino acids. Unmatched junction bases numbered 5, after V lost 7 bases and J lost 4 bases. The CDR3 nucleotides are TGTGCCAGCAAAGGACAGGGGGCGGGCACTGAAGCTTTCTTT. Amino acid sequence: CASKGQGAGTEAFF.

The rearrangement uses TRBV7-2 and TRBJ2-1; 11 nucleotides align to TRBD2. Looked up from germline, CDR1 is SGHTA and CDR2 is FQGNSA. The CDR3 spans 18 residues. Trimming removed 3 bases from V and 0 bases from J; junction bases left unmatched: 7. In nucleotides, the CDR3 is TGTGCCAGCAGCTTTTTTCTAGCGGGGGGCCCCTCCTACAATGAGCAGTTCTTC. Translation: CASSFFLAGGPSYNEQFF.

On this clone itself: Mismatch with germline at one junction end may stem from a read error. The gene calls are TRBV29-1 and TRBJ1-1; TRBD1 matches 10 bases. Germline-derived CDR1 and CDR2 are SQVTM and ANQGSEA. The CDR3 consists of 14 residues. CDR3 nucleotide sequence: TGCAGCGCTGAAGGACAGGGGGTGAACACTGAAGCTTTCTTT. Its protein is CSAEGQGVNTEAFF.

The rearrangement joins TRBV24-1 to TRBJ2-1; 8 bases are a match to TRBD2. The trim removed 6 bases at V and 4 bases at J, leaving 10 bases unmatched. The CDR3 length is 16 residues. The V gene's germline CDR1 is KGHDR and CDR2 SFDVKD. The CDR3 protein is CATSPRGAGGYNEQFF. CDR3 sequence (DNA): TGTGCCACCAGTCCGCGGGGGGCGGGGGGTTACAATGAGCAGTTCTTC.